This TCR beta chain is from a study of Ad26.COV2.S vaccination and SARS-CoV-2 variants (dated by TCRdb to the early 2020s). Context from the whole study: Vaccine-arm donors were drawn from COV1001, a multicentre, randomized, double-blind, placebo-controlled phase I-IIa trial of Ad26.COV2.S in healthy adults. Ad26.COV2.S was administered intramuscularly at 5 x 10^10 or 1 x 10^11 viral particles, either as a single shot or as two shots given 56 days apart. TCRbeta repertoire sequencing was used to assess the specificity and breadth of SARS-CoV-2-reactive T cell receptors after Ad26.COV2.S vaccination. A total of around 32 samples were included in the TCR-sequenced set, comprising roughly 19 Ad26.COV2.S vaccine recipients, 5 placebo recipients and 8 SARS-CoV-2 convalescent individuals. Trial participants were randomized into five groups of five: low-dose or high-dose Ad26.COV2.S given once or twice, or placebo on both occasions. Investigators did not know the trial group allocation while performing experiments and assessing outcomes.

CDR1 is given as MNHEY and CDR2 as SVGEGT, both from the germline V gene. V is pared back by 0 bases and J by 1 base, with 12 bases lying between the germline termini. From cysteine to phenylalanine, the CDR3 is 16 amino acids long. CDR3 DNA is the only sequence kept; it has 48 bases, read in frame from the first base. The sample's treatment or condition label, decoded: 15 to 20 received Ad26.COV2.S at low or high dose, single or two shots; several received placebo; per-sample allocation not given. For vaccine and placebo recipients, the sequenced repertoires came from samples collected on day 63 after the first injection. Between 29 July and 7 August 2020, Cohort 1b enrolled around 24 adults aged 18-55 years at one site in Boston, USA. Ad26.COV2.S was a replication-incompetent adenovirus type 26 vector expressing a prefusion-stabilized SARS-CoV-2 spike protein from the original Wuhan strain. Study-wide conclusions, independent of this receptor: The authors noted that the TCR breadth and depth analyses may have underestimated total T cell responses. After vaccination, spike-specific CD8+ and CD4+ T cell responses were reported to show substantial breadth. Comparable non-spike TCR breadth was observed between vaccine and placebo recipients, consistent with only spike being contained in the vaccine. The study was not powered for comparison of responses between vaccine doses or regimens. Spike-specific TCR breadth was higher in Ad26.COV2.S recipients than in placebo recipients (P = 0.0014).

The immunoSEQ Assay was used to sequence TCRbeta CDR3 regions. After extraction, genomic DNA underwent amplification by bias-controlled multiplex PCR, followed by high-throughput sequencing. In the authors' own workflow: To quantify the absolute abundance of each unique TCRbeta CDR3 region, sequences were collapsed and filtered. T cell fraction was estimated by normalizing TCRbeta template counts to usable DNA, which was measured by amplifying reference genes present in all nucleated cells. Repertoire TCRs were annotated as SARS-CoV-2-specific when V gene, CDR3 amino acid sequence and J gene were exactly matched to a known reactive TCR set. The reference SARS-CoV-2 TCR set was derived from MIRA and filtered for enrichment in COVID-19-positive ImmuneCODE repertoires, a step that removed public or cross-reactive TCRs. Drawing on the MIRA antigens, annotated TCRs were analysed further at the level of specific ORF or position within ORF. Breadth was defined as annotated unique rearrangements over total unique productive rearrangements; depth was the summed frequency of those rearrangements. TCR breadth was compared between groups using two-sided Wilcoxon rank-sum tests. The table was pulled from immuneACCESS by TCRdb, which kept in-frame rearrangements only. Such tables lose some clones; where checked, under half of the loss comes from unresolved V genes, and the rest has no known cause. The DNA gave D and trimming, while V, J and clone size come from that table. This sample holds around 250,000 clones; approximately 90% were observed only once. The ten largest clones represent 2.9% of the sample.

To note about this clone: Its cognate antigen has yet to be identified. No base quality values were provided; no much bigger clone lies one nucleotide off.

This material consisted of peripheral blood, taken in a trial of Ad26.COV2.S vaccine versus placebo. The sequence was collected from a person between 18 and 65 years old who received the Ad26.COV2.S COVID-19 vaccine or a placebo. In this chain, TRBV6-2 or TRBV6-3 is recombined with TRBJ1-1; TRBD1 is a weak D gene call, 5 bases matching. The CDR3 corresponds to CASSYSIRQGNTEAFF. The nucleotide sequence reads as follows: TGTGCCAGCAGTTACTCGATACGTCAGGGGAACACTGAAGCTTTCTTT.